These 24 T cell receptor beta chains were sequenced from one sample in a study of sequential checkpoint blockade in melanoma. As for treatment: randomized to nivolumab then ipilimumab (arm A) or the reverse (arm B). The repertoire was sequenced with immunoSEQ multiplex PCR; TCRdb's copy has only in-frame clones and lacks some. This table has under 14,000 clones, approximately 60% appearing once. Sequencing used CD8+ T cells sorted from blood (inferred from file names), obtained from a patient given nivolumab and ipilimumab in sequence. These receptors were obtained from a human donor with melanoma.

By proportion, this clone is medium-sized. The chain is built from TRBV7-8 and TRBJ1-1; 7 positions agree with TRBD1. Trimming removed 7 bases from V and 1 base from J; junction bases left unmatched: 3. This CDR3 spans 13 amino acids. CDR1 is SGHVS, CDR2 FQNEAQ, per germline. The CDR3 here is CASIDRANTEAFF. The CDR3 nucleotides are TGTGCCAGCATAGACAGGGCGAACACTGAAGCTTTCTTT.

This clone was seen more than once but under ten times. This chain uses TRBV6-6 with TRBJ2-7; D ambiguous. The CDR3 totals 14 residues. Trimming removed 4 bases from V and 7 bases from J, with 17 bases in between. Germline lookup yields CDR1 MNHNY and CDR2 SVGAGI (reference sequence). Written as DNA, the CDR3 is TGTGCCAGCAGTTTGGGCTCTTCCCCTAAGGAGCAGTACTTC. Protein: CASSLGSSPKEQYF.

The J gene is TRBJ2-7, the V gene TRBV30; 12 bases match TRBD1. The V gene end was trimmed by 3 bases and the J gene end by 6 bases; junction bases not matched to a gene: 9. Germline loops: CDR1 GTSNPN, CDR2 SVGIG (reference sequence). This CDR3 is 15 amino acids long. CDR3 region: CAWSSGTGGSGEQYF. Written as DNA, the CDR3 is TGTGCCTGGAGCTCCGGGACAGGGGGCTCGGGCGAGCAGTACTTC.

The chain carries TRBV4-3 and TRBJ2-3, with 9 positions matching TRBD1. Per the germline V gene, CDR1 is LGHNA and CDR2 is YSLEER. Germline trimming cut 4 bases from V and 3 bases from J; bases unmatched to any gene: 5. This CDR3 has 15 residues. The CDR3 DNA follows: TGCGCCAGCAGCCTTTACAGGGGGCGTACAGATACGCAGTATTTT. It is translated as CASSLYRGRTDTQYF.

The CDR3 loop is CASSVDLGADGYTF. CDR3 DNA sequence: TGTGCCAGCAGCGTAGATTTGGGGGCGGACGGCTACACCTTC. The chain combines TRBV9 with TRBJ1-2, with TRBD1 as a possible D gene (6 bases). The V gene's germline CDR1 is SGDLS and CDR2 YYNGEE. The CDR3 length is 14 residues. Trimming cost V 0 bases and J 8 bases, with 14 bases left between them.

This clone is classed as medium-sized. This chain joins TRBV9 and TRBJ2-7; 7 bases align to TRBD1. The trim removed 3 bases at V and 3 bases at J, leaving 9 bases unmatched. The length of the CDR3 is 15 residues. Germline CDR1 SGDLS, CDR2 YYNGEE. This CDR3 reads CASSDWDSLGYEQYF. The CDR3 DNA follows: TGTGCCAGCAGCGACTGGGACAGCCTCGGCTACGAGCAGTACTTC.

The genes are TRBV7-8 and TRBJ2-5; 10 bases are a match to TRBD2. CDR1 and CDR2 (germline): SGHVS, FQNEAQ. The CDR3 runs to 15 residues. V lost 2 bases and J lost 5; bases outside the gene matches: 5. CDR3 in amino acids: CASSLKREGLETQYF. The CDR3 bases are TGTGCCAGCAGCTTAAAGCGGGAGGGGTTGGAGACCCAGTACTTC.

The V and J genes are TRBV7-6 and TRBJ2-1; D ambiguous. Trimming shortened V by 5 bases and J by 0 bases, and 20 bases separated the two germline ends. Germline V gene lookup returns CDR1 SGHVS and CDR2 FNYEAQ. The CDR3 extends over 18 amino acids. The CDR3 bases are TGTGCCAGCAGCCCGAGCGTCAGCTCCCCGAGCTCCTACAATGAGCAGTTCTTC. It encodes CASSPSVSSPSSYNEQFF.

This chain uses TRBV27 with TRBJ1-2; 8 positions match TRBD1. After removal of 7 bases from V and 7 bases from J, the junction contained 8 bases not matched to a gene. CDR3 length: 13 amino acids. Germline loops: CDR1 MNHEY, CDR2 SMNVEV (reference sequence). The DNA for the CDR3 is TGTGCCAGCACGGACAGGGTGGGGTTTGGCTACACCTTC. Translated, it gives CASTDRVGFGYTF.

This rearrangement joins TRBV7-9 to TRBJ2-3, with D possibly TRBD2 on 6 matching bases. This CDR3 contains 15 residues. From germline, CDR1 is SEHNR and CDR2 FQNEAQ (reference sequence). V was cut by 1 base and J by 0 bases, with 8 bases left in between. The CDR3 here is CASSLVAASTDTQYF. In DNA, the CDR3 is TGTGCCAGCAGCTTAGTAGCGGCAAGCACAGATACGCAGTATTTT.

This rearrangement joins TRBV7-2 to TRBJ2-2, with 9 bases lining up with TRBD2. Germline CDR1 SGHTA, CDR2 FQGNSA. The CDR3 is 18 amino acids. Losses at the gene ends were 6 bases for V and 5 bases for J; bases not matched to a gene: 16. The CDR3 protein is CASRAQWIGGRGTGELFF. As DNA, the CDR3 is TGTGCCAGCAGGGCACAGTGGATCGGCGGGAGGGGTACCGGGGAGCTGTTTTTT.

This chain joins TRBV13 and TRBJ2-3, with 7 bases that match TRBD1. V lost 5 bases to trimming and J lost 4 bases; unmatched junction nucleotides: 3. The CDR3 is 13 residues long. Germline CDR1 and CDR2: PRHDT and FYEKMQ (reference sequence). CDR3 coding DNA: TGTGCCAGCAGCCGAGGGACAGCAGATACGCAGTATTTT. Translated, it gives CASSRGTADTQYF.

The gene calls are TRBV27 and TRBJ1-5; D might be TRBD1 (5 bases). CDR1 is MNHEY and CDR2 is SMNVEV in the germline V gene (reference sequence). The V end lost 2 bases, the J end lost 3 bases, and 8 bases lay between the germline ends. This CDR3 comprises 14 residues. The CDR3 protein is CASSLRGFNQPQHF. The CDR3 DNA is TGTGCCAGCAGTTTACGGGGGTTCAATCAGCCCCAGCATTTT.

The chain uses TRBV9 and TRBJ1-2; D remains unclear. The CDR3 consists of 13 residues. Germline CDR1 SGDLS, CDR2 YYNGEE. V gave up 0 bases and J gave up 7 bases, with 10 bases separating them. The CDR3 protein is CASSVAGFSGYTF. The CDR3 DNA reads TGTGCCAGCAGCGTAGCAGGATTTAGTGGCTACACCTTC.

The chain recombines TRBV11-2 with TRBJ2-1; a possible D gene is TRBD2 (6 bases). Germline V gives CDR1 SGHAT, CDR2 FQNNGV. Deletions cut 5 bases from V and 8 bases from J, with 16 bases between. CDR3 length equals 14 residues. CDR3 nucleotides: TGTGCCAGCAGCCCCCCGGGACTGCGGCATGAGCAGTTCTTC. Protein: CASSPPGLRHEQFF.

This chain connects TRBV19 to TRBJ2-3; 11 nucleotides agree with TRBD1. After removal of 6 bases from V and 2 bases from J, the junction contained 4 bases not matched to a gene. CDR3 size: 15 residues. Germline CDR1 is LNHDA and CDR2 is SQIVND (reference sequence). CDR3 bases: TGTGCCAGTAGGCTCGGACAGGGGGCCACAGATACGCAGTATTTT. Amino acid sequence: CASRLGQGATDTQYF.

This rearrangement joins TRBV4-3 to TRBJ2-1; 12 positions match TRBD2. The CDR3 contains 16 residues. V lost 0 bases, J lost 8 bases, and 5 bases stayed unmatched. Germline lookup yields CDR1 LGHNA and CDR2 YSLEER. CDR3 sequence reads: CASSQELAGGPDEQFF. Here the CDR3 DNA reads TGCGCCAGCAGCCAAGAGCTAGCGGGAGGGCCTGATGAGCAGTTCTTC.

Details on this clone: At one of its ends the junction is not consistent with the germline gene, which may arise from a read error. CDR3 region: CASSSLAGVVGTDTQYF. The CDR3 DNA reads as TGTGCTAGCAGCTCGCTAGCGGGAGTTGTCGGCACAGATACGCAGTATTTT. The chain combines TRBV7-7 with TRBJ2-3; TRBD2 aligns across 10 bases. The germline V gene has CDR1 SSHAT and CDR2 FNYEAQ (reference sequence). There are 17 residues in the CDR3.

This clone was seen only a few times. The chain carries TRBV7-9 and TRBJ2-7; TRBD2 is a possible D gene (5 bases). The V gene's germline CDR1 is SEHNR and CDR2 FQNEAQ (reference sequence). CDR3 length: 13 amino acids. Trimming cost V 4 bases and J 2 bases, with 9 bases left between them. For the CDR3, the DNA is TGTGCCAGCAGCTCCGGGAACCCCTACGAGCAGTACTTC. Translating gives CASSSGNPYEQYF. The whole variable domain, filled in from reference TRBV7-9 and TRBJ2-7, reads DTGVSQNPRHKITKRGQNVTFRCDPISEHNRLYWYRQTLGQGPEFLTYFQNEAQLEKSRLLSDRFSAERPKGSFSTLEIQRTEQGDSAMYLCASSSGNPYEQYFGPGTRLTVT.

V and J are TRBV2 and TRBJ2-3, with D uncertain. Trimming took 3 bases from V and 4 from J, leaving 8 bases between them. Germline values: CDR1 SNHLY, CDR2 FYNNEI. The CDR3 runs to 13 residues. CDR3 sequence reads: CASSEVAADTQYF. The CDR3 nucleotides read TGTGCCAGCAGTGAGGTAGCCGCAGATACGCAGTATTTT. The full variable domain, completed using reference TRBV2 and TRBJ2-3, is EPEVTQTPSHQVTQMGQEVILRCVPISNHLYFYWYRQILGQKVEFLVSFYNNEISEKSEIFDDQFSVERPDGSNFTLKIRSTKLEDSAMYFCASSEVAADTQYFGPGTRLTVL.

The table lists this clone with a few counts. The V gene is TRBV11-2, the J gene TRBJ2-5, with a weak D call TRBD2 (6 bases). With the DNA end fitting TRBJ2-7 better, the J assignment may be wrong. This CDR3 is built from 12 residues. Germline V gene sequence: CDR1 SGHAT, CDR2 FQNNGV. The CDR3 nucleotides read TGTGCCAGCGGTGGAGGGACCTACGAGCAGTACTTC. Translating gives CASGGGTYEQYF.

The J gene is TRBJ2-1, the V gene TRBV7-9; 10 positions agree with TRBD2. Germline V gene data show CDR1 as SEHNR and CDR2 as FQNEAQ (reference sequence). V was pared by 5 bases and J by 2 bases, with 3 bases of the junction left unmatched. CDR3 length: 15 residues. CDR3 loop: CASSHSGGTYNEQFF. The CDR3 DNA reads as TGTGCCAGCAGCCATAGCGGGGGGACCTACAATGAGCAGTTCTTC.

The chain has TRBV11-1 and TRBJ2-7; D is unclear. The ends were cut back, 3 bases at V and 2 bases at J, with 17 bases in the middle. CDR3 length: 16 amino acids. Germline assignment: CDR1 SGHAT and CDR2 FQDESV (reference sequence). Here the CDR3 reads CASSFGLRLIPYEQYF. For the CDR3, the DNA is TGTGCCAGCAGCTTTGGGTTGAGGCTGATTCCCTACGAGCAGTACTTC.

The chain recombines TRBV19 with TRBJ1-1, with a weak D call TRBD1 (6 bases). The CDR3 has 14 residues. Looked up from germline, CDR1 is LNHDA and CDR2 is SQIVND (reference sequence). V gave up 6 bases and J gave up 4 bases, with 15 bases separating them. CDR3 coding DNA: TGTGCCAGTAGCCTACAGGGAAGGGTCACTGAAGCTTTCTTT. This encodes CASSLQGRVTEAFF.